One and the same sample provided the 8 T cell receptor beta chains below, sequenced in a study of technical replicates of blood from four donors. Only in-frame clones appear in the TCRdb table, and some are missing; sequencing was by immunoSEQ multiplex PCR. The sample records roughly 76,000 clones, 94% being singletons. The sample comprised T cells isolated from PBMCs. The receptors come from a human donor in good health.

V is TRBV19 and J is TRBJ2-5; D unclear. V gave up 5 bases and J gave up 2 bases, with 15 bases separating them. The CDR3 spans 15 residues. The germline gives CDR1 LNHDA, CDR2 SQIVND (reference sequence). The CDR3 nucleotides read TGTGCCAGTAGTCGGTCTATTGGGCGACAAGAGACCCAGTACTTC. Protein sequence: CASSRSIGRQETQYF.

The rearrangement joins TRBV1 to TRBJ2-1; no check of the table's D call, TRBD2, against the DNA was made. TRBV1 is termed a pseudogene. The CDR3 length is 17 residues. The CDR3 here is CTSSHVSIGSPHNEQFF. DNA for the CDR3: TGCACCAGCAGCCACGTTTCAATCGGGAGCCCCCACAATGAGCAGTTCTTC.

This clone was observed once. The chain joins TRBV6-1 to TRBJ1-5; D is ambiguous. The CDR3 sequence is 13 residues long. V lost 7 bases and J 5 bases, leaving 12 bases between the germline ends. Germline CDR1 MNHNS, CDR2 SASEGT. CDR3 region: CASNGDGDQPQHF. For the CDR3, the DNA is TGTGCCAGCAATGGTGACGGGGATCAGCCCCAGCATTTT.

This clone was recorded only once. The chain uses TRBV10-1 and TRBJ1-5, with 10 positions matching TRBD1. With V trimmed by 7 bases and J by 7 bases, 4 bases remained unmatched. The V gene's germline CDR1 is WNHNN and CDR2 SYGVQD (reference sequence). CDR3 length: 13 residues. Here the CDR3 DNA reads TGCGCCAGCACCGGGACAGGGGTCCAGCCCCAGCATTTT. Encoded protein: CASTGTGVQPQHF.

The CDR3 here is CASSTQGNQPQHF. CDR3 nucleotides: TGTGCCAGCAGTACTCAGGGGAATCAGCCCCAGCATTTT. The chain links TRBV6-5 to TRBJ1-5; maybe TRBD1 (6 bases). The CDR3 is made up of 13 amino acids. Germline-derived CDR1 and CDR2 are MNHEY and SVGAGI. Trimming shortened V by 5 bases and J by 4 bases, and 9 bases separated the two germline ends.

This chain connects TRBV7-8 to TRBJ1-4; D is ambiguous. Trimming took 3 bases from V and 8 from J, leaving 22 bases between them. The V gene's germline CDR1 is SGHVS and CDR2 FQNEAQ. The CDR3 spans 17 residues. CDR3 in amino acids: CASSLRYRTQDKEKLFF. In DNA, the CDR3 is TGTGCCAGCAGCTTGCGATATAGAACGCAAGACAAAGAAAAACTGTTTTTT. Drawing the rest from reference TRBV7-8 and TRBJ1-4, the complete variable domain is GAGVSQSPRYKVAKRGQDVALRCDPISGHVSLFWYQQALGQGPEFLTYFQNEAQLDKSGLPSDRFFAERPEGSVSTLKIQRTQQEDSAVYLCASSLRYRTQDKEKLFFGSGTQLSVL.

The chain recombines TRBV7-2 with TRBJ1-5, with 7 bases aligning to TRBD1. CDR1 and CDR2 (germline): SGHTA, FQGNSA. This CDR3 is built from 12 residues. V gave up 5 bases and J gave up 7 bases; unmatched junction bases: 2. The CDR3 sequence is CASSQTGQPQHF. The CDR3 nucleotides are TGTGCCAGCAGCCAGACAGGGCAGCCCCAGCATTTT.

This clone was seen once. The CDR3 here is CASSEYSGTSGYNEQFF. CDR3 DNA sequence: TGTGCCAGCAGTGAGTATTCCGGGACTAGCGGATACAATGAGCAGTTCTTC. The chain uses TRBV2 and TRBJ2-1, with 11 bases that match TRBD2. The V gene's germline CDR1 is SNHLY and CDR2 FYNNEI. The CDR3 loop spans 17 amino acids. The junction had 8 bases not matched to a gene; V was cut back by 3 bases and J by 4 bases.